A selection of T cell receptor beta chains follows, all from one sample in a study of regulatory T cells in long-lasting Graves disease. TCRdb re-analysed the multiplex PCR reads in MiXCR, keeping a single row per CDR3 protein. Counted here are roughly 530,000 distinct CDR3 sequences, roughly 16% occurring once; the ten biggest clones make up 25%. The sample also formed part of further work on T cells in Graves' hyperthyroidism and ophthalmopathy.

The sample consisted of peripheral blood mononuclear cells (PBMCs), taken at new diagnosis, from a patient treated with antithyroid drugs. Receptors were obtained from a woman aged 35-65 years with Graves disease. CDR3s include the opening cysteine and the closing phenylalanine or tryptophan.

V gene: TRBV5-1
J gene: TRBJ2-7
CDR3 length: 14
CDR3 protein: CASSLARGLYEQYF

V gene: TRBV5-1
J gene: TRBJ2-7
CDR3 length: 14
CDR3 protein: CASSLAVQAYEQYF

V gene: TRBV18
J gene: TRBJ1-2
CDR3 length: 14
CDR3 protein: CASSPRPKFYGYTF

V gene: TRBV6-2/TRBV6-3
J gene: TRBJ1-1
CDR3 length: 11
CDR3 protein: CASSPATEAFF

V gene: TRBV7-2
J gene: TRBJ2-7
CDR3 length: 14
CDR3 protein: CASSLPGTTSEQYF

V gene: TRBV27
J gene: TRBJ2-3
CDR3 length: 13
CDR3 protein: CASSLTAADTQYF

V gene: TRBV14
J gene: TRBJ2-6
CDR3 length: 16
CDR3 protein: CASSPLGPPGANVLTF

V gene: TRBV19
J gene: TRBJ1-2
CDR3 length: 12
CDR3 protein: CASNPGNYGYTF

V gene: TRBV27
J gene: TRBJ1-6
CDR3 length: 13
CDR3 protein: CASTTGVNSPLHF

V gene: TRBV7-8
J gene: TRBJ1-1
CDR3 length: 13
CDR3 protein: CASSPWGDGEAFF

V gene: TRBV11-2
J gene: TRBJ2-3
CDR3 length: 16
CDR3 protein: CASSLVSGGVTDTQYF

V gene: TRBV3-1
J gene: TRBJ2-3
CDR3 length: 12
CDR3 protein: CASSLSRDTQYF

V gene: TRBV30
J gene: TRBJ1-6
CDR3 length: 14
CDR3 protein: CAWSGQAYNSPLHF

V gene: TRBV3-1
J gene: TRBJ2-7
CDR3 length: 14
CDR3 protein: CASSQTAYSYEQYF

V gene: TRBV12-3/TRBV12-4
J gene: TRBJ1-1
CDR3 length: 16
CDR3 protein: CASSPTSGTRNTEAFF

V gene: TRBV6-1
J gene: TRBJ1-2
CDR3 length: 12
CDR3 protein: CASSQGVWGYTF

V gene: TRBV19
J gene: TRBJ1-6
CDR3 length: 14
CDR3 protein: CASSFGTHGSPLHF

V gene: TRBV5-5
J gene: TRBJ2-3
CDR3 length: 14
CDR3 protein: CASSHSGGADTQYF

V gene: TRBV19
J gene: TRBJ1-2
CDR3 length: 14
CDR3 protein: CASSVTGTGRRYTF

V gene: TRBV6-5
J gene: TRBJ1-1
CDR3 length: 15
CDR3 protein: CASSYSAFRDTEAFF

V gene: TRBV11-1
J gene: TRBJ2-7
CDR3 length: 14
CDR3 protein: CASSSPGLAKEQYF

V gene: TRBV2
J gene: TRBJ1-2
CDR3 length: 14
CDR3 protein: CASSETGETYGYTF

V gene: TRBV30
J gene: TRBJ1-2
CDR3 length: 12
CDR3 protein: CAWRERTDGYTF

V gene: TRBV7-8
J gene: TRBJ2-7
CDR3 length: 16
CDR3 protein: CASSSTSGPLSYEQYF

V gene: TRBV13
J gene: TRBJ2-7
CDR3 length: 14
CDR3 protein: CASSSRTVSYEQYF

V gene: TRBV4-1
J gene: TRBJ2-3
CDR3 length: 14
CDR3 protein: CASSRDRTTDTQYF

V gene: TRBV6-5
J gene: TRBJ1-4
CDR3 length: 15
CDR3 protein: CASSYRAGSGLKLFF

V gene: TRBV28
J gene: TRBJ2-3
CDR3 length: 14
CDR3 protein: CASSFRDRGGTQYF

V gene: TRBV29-1
J gene: TRBJ1-1
CDR3 length: 11
CDR3 protein: CSGEQNTEAFF

V gene: TRBV27
J gene: TRBJ2-2
CDR3 length: 13
CDR3 protein: CASSLRVTGELFF

V gene: TRBV10-1
J gene: TRBJ2-7
CDR3 length: 13
CDR3 protein: CASSDPGRGEQYF

V gene: TRBV6-5
J gene: TRBJ1-1
CDR3 length: 12
CDR3 protein: CASSYSRTEAFF

V gene: TRBV19
J gene: TRBJ1-5
CDR3 length: 14
CDR3 protein: CASSPAKGGQPQHF

V gene: TRBV12-3/TRBV12-4
J gene: TRBJ1-5
CDR3 length: 13
CDR3 protein: CASSLTGGQPQHF

V gene: TRBV18
J gene: TRBJ1-1
CDR3 length: 15
CDR3 protein: CASSRIGASETEAFF

V gene: TRBV7-9
J gene: TRBJ2-5
CDR3 length: 15
CDR3 protein: CASSLGLAGAETQYF

V gene: TRBV2
J gene: TRBJ1-2
CDR3 length: 13
CDR3 protein: CASTTGLNYGYTF

V gene: TRBV27
J gene: TRBJ2-1
CDR3 length: 17
CDR3 protein: CASSPPPGQGPYNEQFF

V gene: TRBV9
J gene: TRBJ2-5
CDR3 length: 18
CDR3 protein: CASSVDPIGGPFGETQYF

V gene: TRBV4-1
J gene: TRBJ2-1
CDR3 length: 14
CDR3 protein: CASSQQPFYNEQFF

V gene: TRBV28
J gene: TRBJ1-1
CDR3 length: 15
CDR3 protein: CASSWGQGPNTEAFF

V gene: TRBV6-1
J gene: TRBJ2-5
CDR3 length: 15
CDR3 protein: CASSPTGGVPETQYF

V gene: TRBV3-1
J gene: TRBJ1-5
CDR3 length: 13
CDR3 protein: CASSQREDQPQHF

V gene: TRBV28
J gene: TRBJ2-1
CDR3 length: 14
CDR3 protein: CASRGQSSYNEQFF

V gene: TRBV28
J gene: TRBJ2-7
CDR3 length: 14
CDR3 protein: CASSRLSGGLEQYF

V gene: TRBV5-6
J gene: TRBJ2-1
CDR3 length: 16
CDR3 protein: CASSLRLAEAYNEQFF

V gene: TRBV4-1
J gene: TRBJ1-6
CDR3 length: 15
CDR3 protein: CASSQEDRGGSPLHF

V gene: TRBV2
J gene: TRBJ2-3
CDR3 length: 12
CDR3 protein: CASNGGGYTQYF